The 28 T cell receptor beta chains given below trace back to one sample, sequenced in a study of blood T cell repertoires in COVID-19. The method was immunoSEQ multiplex PCR; TCRdb's version includes in-frame clones alone and lacks a portion of them. The table includes some 190,000 clones, roughly 80% detected once. The specimen sequenced was peripheral blood. Every receptor here comes from a woman between 55 and 75 years old with COVID-19, enrolled during active disease.

The chain links TRBV9 to TRBJ1-6, with a tentative D call TRBD1 (6 bases). The CDR3 is 17 residues long. V lost 1 base and J 0 bases, leaving 11 bases between the germline ends. CDR1 is SGDLS, CDR2 YYNGEE, per germline. In nucleotides, the CDR3 is TGTGCCAGCAGCGTAAGGACAGAAAGCTCCTATAATTCACCCCTCCACTTT. Translated: CASSVRTESSYNSPLHF.

In nucleotides, the CDR3 is TGTGCCTGGAGCGCGGGACTGAACACTGAAGCTTTCTTT. This translates into CAWSAGLNTEAFF. This chain links TRBV30 with TRBJ1-1; possibly TRBD1 for D (5 bases). CDR1 is GTSNPN, CDR2 SVGIG, per germline (reference sequence). Between the trimmed V and J ends, which lost 3 bases and 0 bases, there was a span of 8 bases. The CDR3 spans 13 residues. Based on the CDR3 plus reference TRBV30 and TRBJ1-1, the full variable domain is SQTIHQWPATLVQPVGSPLSLECTVEGTSNPNLYWYRQAAGRGLQLLFYSVGIGQISSEVPQNLSASRPQDRQFILSSKKLLLSDSGFYLCAWSAGLNTEAFFGQGTRLTVV.

The genes are TRBV5-1 and TRBJ1-2, with a tentative D call TRBD1 (5 bases). The V end was cut by 3 bases, the J end by 8 bases, with 20 bases between. Germline-derived CDR1 and CDR2 are SGHRS and YFSETQ. The CDR3 sequence is 15 residues long. The CDR3 region has the DNA TGCGCCAGCAGCTCCGCCGGGACTTCTCTACAGGGCTACACCTTC. Protein sequence: CASSSAGTSLQGYTF. The entire variable domain, with the rest obtained from reference TRBV5-1 and TRBJ1-2, is as follows: KAGVTQTPRYLIKTRGQQVTLSCSPISGHRSVSWYQQTPGQGLQFLFEYFSETQRNKGNFPGRFSGRQFSNSRSEMNVSTLELGDSALYLCASSSAGTSLQGYTFGSGTRLTVV.

In its sample, this clone was seen a few times. The chain uses TRBV5-4 and TRBJ2-2; tentatively, D is TRBD2 (5 bases). The CDR3 totals 15 residues. V was trimmed by 2 bases and J by 0 bases, leaving 8 bases between them. The germline V gene encodes CDR1 SGHNT and CDR2 YYREEE (reference sequence). The CDR3 coding sequence is TGTGCCAGCAGCTTCGAGAGGGCGAACACCGGGGAGCTGTTTTTT. Translation gives CASSFERANTGELFF.

This chain uses TRBV6-5 with TRBJ1-2; 7 positions match TRBD1. This CDR3 comprises 15 residues. The trim removed 4 bases at V and 2 bases at J, leaving 7 bases unmatched. Germline CDR1 is MNHEY and CDR2 is SVGAGI. Here the CDR3 DNA reads TGTGCCAGCAGTTTCCACCGGGACAGAAACTATGGCTACACCTTC. The encoded protein is CASSFHRDRNYGYTF.

The gene calls are TRBV6-4 and TRBJ1-1; D might be TRBD1 (6 bases). The CDR3 contains 13 residues. V gave up 3 bases and J gave up 4 bases, with 9 bases separating them. CDR1 is MRHNA and CDR2 is SNTAGT in the germline V gene. The DNA for the CDR3 is TGTGCCAGCAGTGAGGGGGCTGGCACTGAAGCTTTCTTT. Encoded protein: CASSEGAGTEAFF.

This chain connects TRBV27 to TRBJ2-7; D may be TRBD1 (7 bases). The V gene lost 5 bases and the J gene lost 3 bases, with 17 bases spanning the gap. Germline CDR1 is MNHEY and CDR2 is SMNVEV (reference sequence). The length of the CDR3 is 15 residues. The DNA for the CDR3 is TGTGCCAGCAGTGGGCGGGACAGACTTAACTACGAGCAGTACTTC. Residues: CASSGRDRLNYEQYF.

The chain is built from TRBV11-3 and TRBJ2-3, with TRBD2 identical over 13 bases. This CDR3 comprises 16 residues. The germline V gene has CDR1 SGHNT and CDR2 YENEEA. The junction had 8 bases not matched to a gene; V was cut back by 4 bases and J by 7 bases. CDR3 loop: CASSSGLAGEFYTQYF. The CDR3 coding sequence is TGTGCCAGCAGCTCAGGACTAGCGGGAGAGTTTTATACGCAGTATTTT. Combining the CDR3 with reference TRBV11-3 and TRBJ2-3 gives the whole variable domain EAGVVQSPRYKIIEKKQPVAFWCNPISGHNTLYWYLQNLGQGPELLIRYENEEAVDDSQLPKDRFSAERLKGVDSTLKIQPAELGDSAVYLCASSSGLAGEFYTQYFGPGTRLTVL.

The chain links TRBV12-2 to TRBJ2-2; the table's D call, TRBD2, has no DNA check behind it. TRBV12-2 is termed a pseudogene. The CDR3 spans 18 residues. CDR3 loop: CASRLRRGPSPNTGELFF. In DNA form, the CDR3 reads TGTGCAAGTCGTTTAAGGCGGGGACCTAGTCCTAACACCGGGGAGCTGTTTTTT.

The genes are TRBV5-1 and TRBJ1-1, with D unclear. Germline V gene data show CDR1 as SGHRS and CDR2 as YFSETQ. Trimming shortened V by 0 bases and J by 6 bases, and 12 bases separated the two germline ends. The CDR3 loop spans 14 amino acids. CDR3 residues: CASSLAGSAPEAFF. CDR3 nucleotides: TGCGCCAGCAGCTTGGCCGGGTCTGCTCCTGAAGCTTTCTTT. The full variable domain, completed using reference TRBV5-1 and TRBJ1-1, is KAGVTQTPRYLIKTRGQQVTLSCSPISGHRSVSWYQQTPGQGLQFLFEYFSETQRNKGNFPGRFSGRQFSNSRSEMNVSTLELGDSALYLCASSLAGSAPEAFFGQGTRLTVV.

The chain is built from TRBV5-1 and TRBJ2-1, with D perhaps TRBD1 (6 bases). Germline V gene lookup returns CDR1 SGHRS and CDR2 YFSETQ. This CDR3 has 19 amino acids. With 3 bases removed from V and 2 bases from J, the gap between germline ends came to 24 bases. The CDR3 DNA is TGCGCCAGCAGCTCGCAGGGGCCTCGGAGCGTGACGGCCTACAATGAGCAGTTCTTC. Residues: CASSSQGPRSVTAYNEQFF.

This clone was detected only a few times. V usage is TRBV11-2 and J usage is TRBJ1-3, with a possible D match to TRBD1 (5 bases). Trimming removed 2 bases from V and 1 base from J, with 12 bases in between. This CDR3 has 16 residues. Per germline, CDR1 SGHAT and CDR2 FQNNGV. CDR3 amino acids: CASSLFWGVSGNTIYF. The CDR3 DNA reads TGTGCCAGCAGCTTATTTTGGGGGGTGTCTGGAAACACCATATATTTT. Drawing the rest from reference TRBV11-2 and TRBJ1-3, the complete variable domain is EAGVAQSPRYKIIEKRQSVAFWCNPISGHATLYWYQQILGQGPKLLIQFQNNGVVDDSQLPKDRFSAERLKGVDSTLKIQPAKLEDSAVYLCASSLFWGVSGNTIYFGEGSWLTVV.

The chain has TRBV30 and TRBJ2-7; a weak D match, TRBD2 (6 bases). From germline, CDR1 is GTSNPN and CDR2 SVGIG (reference sequence). This CDR3 region has 12 residues. Trimming pared 3 bases from V and 3 bases from J, leaving 9 bases between. CDR3 nucleotides: TGTGCCTGGAGGGGGGGACTCTACGAGCAGTACTTC. Its translation: CAWRGGLYEQYF.

The chain recombines TRBV7-3 with TRBJ1-1; D is uncertain. With 5 bases removed from V and 0 bases from J, the gap between germline ends came to 16 bases. CDR3 length: 16 residues. Germline V gene data show CDR1 as SGHTA and CDR2 as FQGTGA. CDR3 region: CASSPTGESLNTEAFF. DNA for the CDR3: TGTGCCAGCAGCCCCACGGGAGAGAGCCTGAACACTGAAGCTTTCTTT. Combining the CDR3 with reference TRBV7-3 and TRBJ1-1 gives the whole variable domain GAGVSQTPSNKVTEKGKYVELRCDPISGHTALYWYRQSLGQGPEFLIYFQGTGAADDSGLPNDRFFAVRPEGSVSTLKIQRTERGDSAVYLCASSPTGESLNTEAFFGQGTRLTVV.

The J gene is TRBJ1-1, the V gene TRBV7-2, with D hard to call. The CDR3 consists of 13 residues. The germline V gene has CDR1 SGHTA and CDR2 FQGNSA. With 7 bases removed from V and 6 bases from J, the gap between germline ends came to 15 bases. The CDR3, as DNA: TGTGCCAGCATCTCAAGGATGGGCTCTGAAGCTTTCTTT. It yields the protein CASISRMGSEAFF.

The V and J genes are TRBV2 and TRBJ1-2; 8 bases map to TRBD1. V lost 3 bases, J lost 7 bases, and 16 bases stayed unmatched. CDR1 is SNHLY, CDR2 FYNNEI, per germline. This CDR3 region has 17 residues. The chain's CDR3 is CASSDPSGQEVGGGYTF. The CDR3 DNA is TGTGCCAGCAGTGACCCCTCGGGACAGGAGGTGGGTGGTGGCTACACCTTC. Based on the CDR3 plus reference TRBV2 and TRBJ1-2, the full variable domain is EPEVTQTPSHQVTQMGQEVILRCVPISNHLYFYWYRQILGQKVEFLVSFYNNEISEKSEIFDDQFSVERPDGSNFTLKIRSTKLEDSAMYFCASSDPSGQEVGGGYTFGSGTRLTVV.

The chain couples TRBV11-2 to TRBJ1-1, with 7 nucleotides matching TRBD1. V lost 5 bases and J lost 1; bases outside the gene matches: 4. This CDR3 region has 14 residues. CDR1 is SGHAT and CDR2 is FQNNGV in the germline V gene. The DNA of the CDR3 is TGTGCCAGCAGCCGAGACAGGGCGAACACTGAAGCTTTCTTT. This gives the protein CASSRDRANTEAFF. Variable domain in full (rest from reference TRBV11-2 and TRBJ1-1): EAGVAQSPRYKIIEKRQSVAFWCNPISGHATLYWYQQILGQGPKLLIQFQNNGVVDDSQLPKDRFSAERLKGVDSTLKIQPAKLEDSAVYLCASSRDRANTEAFFGQGTRLTVV.

The V and J genes are TRBV3-1 (or the pseudogene TRBV3-2) and TRBJ2-7; 7 bases align to TRBD1. The germline V gene encodes CDR1 LGHDT and CDR2 YNNKEL (reference sequence). J gave up 6 bases and V 6 bases, and 11 bases lay outside the gene matches. The CDR3 runs to 14 residues. The CDR3 protein is CASRPRQGPREQYV. The CDR3 DNA reads TGTGCCAGCAGACCGAGACAGGGTCCTCGCGAGCAGTACGTC.

This clone occurred once. V usage is TRBV29-1 and J usage is TRBJ2-1; tentatively, D is TRBD2 (5 bases). V was pared by 7 bases and J by 10 bases, with 14 bases between. The CDR3 consists of 11 residues. Per germline, CDR1 SQVTM and CDR2 ANQGSEA. DNA for the CDR3: TGCAGCGCTGGCCATAGAGGGGAGCAGTTCTTC. The encoded protein is CSAGHRGEQFF.

The chain is built from TRBV28 and TRBJ1-3; 7 nucleotides line up with TRBD1. Germline CDR1 reads MDHEN; CDR2 reads SYDVKM. CDR3 size: 16 residues. The V and J ends lost 2 bases and 1 base, in that order; junction bases with no gene match: 5. The CDR3 reads CASSLMGRGSGNTIYF. The DNA of the CDR3 is TGTGCCAGCAGTTTAATGGGCAGGGGGTCTGGAAACACCATATATTTT.

The V and J genes are TRBV7-2 and TRBJ1-2; TRBD1 agrees at 8 bases. Trimming took 1 base from V and 4 from J; bases not matched to a gene: 5. The CDR3 extends over 15 amino acids. Per the germline V gene, CDR1 is SGHTA and CDR2 is FQGNSA. CDR3 sequence (DNA): TGTGCCAGCAGCTTAGTTGCAGGGGGCGGCTATGGCTACACCTTC. It is translated as CASSLVAGGGYGYTF.

The sample holds a few counts of this clone. CDR3 region: CATSDPPLTSTNTGELFF. CDR3 in DNA: TGTGCCACCAGTGACCCCCCCCTTACTAGCACCAACACCGGGGAGCTGTTTTTT. The chain has TRBV24-1 and TRBJ2-2, with TRBD2 as a possible D gene (6 bases). The CDR3 runs to 18 residues. Germline V gene data show CDR1 as KGHDR and CDR2 as SFDVKD. V gave up 4 bases and J gave up 2 bases, with 19 bases separating them.

V and J are TRBV27 and TRBJ2-3, with D possibly being TRBD1 (5 bases). The CDR3 sequence is 18 residues long. The germline V gene encodes CDR1 MNHEY and CDR2 SMNVEV (reference sequence). V lost 5 bases to trimming and J lost 3 bases, with 24 bases between them. CDR3 sequence: CASSPTFGAFWSTDTQYF. The CDR3 DNA reads TGTGCCAGCAGTCCGACATTTGGGGCCTTTTGGTCAACAGATACGCAGTATTTT.

V usage is TRBV10-3 and J usage is TRBJ2-7; 8 positions agree with TRBD2. With 3 bases clipped from V and 3 bases from J, the junction kept 10 bases outside the gene matches. Germline CDR1 and CDR2: ENHRY and SYGVKD. The CDR3 extends over 16 amino acids. DNA of the CDR3: TGTGCCATCAGTGATGCGGCTAGCGGGTACTACTACGAGCAGTACTTC. It specifies CAISDAASGYYYEQYF.

The chain carries TRBV28 and TRBJ1-2; D is unresolved. V gave up 5 bases and J gave up 11 bases, with 15 bases separating them. This CDR3 region has 12 residues. Germline CDR1 is MDHEN and CDR2 is SYDVKM. The CDR3 spells CASSLPEFRYTF. CDR3 DNA sequence: TGTGCCAGCAGTCTCCCGGAGTTTCGTTACACCTTC.

This clone was counted a single time. This chain joins TRBV30 and TRBJ1-4, with 10 bases aligning to TRBD1. With 4 bases clipped from V and 0 bases from J, the junction kept 5 bases outside the gene matches. There are 16 residues in the CDR3. In germline, CDR1 is GTSNPN, CDR2 SVGIG (reference sequence). CDR3 amino acids: CAWNPGTGATNEKLFF. DNA of the CDR3: TGTGCCTGGAATCCCGGGACAGGGGCAACTAATGAAAAACTGTTTTTT.

This rearrangement joins TRBV30 to TRBJ1-2, with 11 bases identical to TRBD1. The germline V gene has CDR1 GTSNPN and CDR2 SVGIG (reference sequence). This CDR3 has 15 amino acids. With 0 bases clipped from V and 7 bases from J, the junction kept 7 bases outside the gene matches. The CDR3 DNA sequence: TGTGCCTGGAGTGTAGGTGGACAGGGGGCAGGTGGCTACACCTTC. Translated: CAWSVGGQGAGGYTF.

There are a few counts of this clone. The V and J genes are TRBV7-9 and TRBJ2-2; the D gene is possibly TRBD1 (6 bases). The CDR3 has 16 residues. Germline assignment: CDR1 SEHNR and CDR2 FQNEAQ (reference sequence). Trimming pared 1 base from V and 1 base from J, leaving 10 bases between. CDR3 amino acids: CASSLGGGRNTGELFF. The CDR3 region has the DNA TGTGCCAGCAGCTTAGGTGGGGGCCGGAACACCGGGGAGCTGTTTTTT.